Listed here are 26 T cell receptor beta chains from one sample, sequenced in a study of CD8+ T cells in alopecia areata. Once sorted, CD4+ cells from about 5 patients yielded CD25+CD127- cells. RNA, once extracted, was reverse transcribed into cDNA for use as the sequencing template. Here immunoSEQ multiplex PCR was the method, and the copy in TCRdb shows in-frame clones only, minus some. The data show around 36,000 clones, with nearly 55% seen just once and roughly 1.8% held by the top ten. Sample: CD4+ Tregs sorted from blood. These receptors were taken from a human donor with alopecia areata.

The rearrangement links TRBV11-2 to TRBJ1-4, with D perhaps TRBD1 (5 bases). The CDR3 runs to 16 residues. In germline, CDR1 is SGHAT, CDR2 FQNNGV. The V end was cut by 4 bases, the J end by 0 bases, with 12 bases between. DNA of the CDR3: TGTGCCAGCAGCTACGGGACCTATGCAACTAATGAAAAACTGTTTTTT. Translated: CASSYGTYATNEKLFF. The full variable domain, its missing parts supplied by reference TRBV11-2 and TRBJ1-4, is EAGVAQSPRYKIIEKRQSVAFWCNPISGHATLYWYQQILGQGPKLLIQFQNNGVVDDSQLPKDRFSAERLKGVDSTLKIQPAKLEDSAVYLCASSYGTYATNEKLFFGSGTQLSVL.

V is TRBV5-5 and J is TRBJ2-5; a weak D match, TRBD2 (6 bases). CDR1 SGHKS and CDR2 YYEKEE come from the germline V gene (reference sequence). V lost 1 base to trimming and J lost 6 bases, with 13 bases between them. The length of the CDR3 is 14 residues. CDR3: CASSLSRGAKTQYF. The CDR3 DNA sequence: TGTGCCAGCAGCTTGTCTCGCGGGGCGAAGACCCAGTACTTC.

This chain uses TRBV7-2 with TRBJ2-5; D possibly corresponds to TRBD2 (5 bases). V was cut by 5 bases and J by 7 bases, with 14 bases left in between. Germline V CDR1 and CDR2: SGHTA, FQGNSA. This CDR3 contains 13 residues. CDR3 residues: CASSPGYGGTQYF. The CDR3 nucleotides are TGTGCCAGCAGCCCGGGCTACGGAGGGACCCAGTACTTC.

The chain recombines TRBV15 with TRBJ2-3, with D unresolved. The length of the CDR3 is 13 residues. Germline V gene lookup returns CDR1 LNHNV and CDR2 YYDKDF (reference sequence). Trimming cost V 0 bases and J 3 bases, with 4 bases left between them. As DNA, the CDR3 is TGTGCCACCAGCAGAGACCCGACAGATACGCAGTATTTT. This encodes CATSRDPTDTQYF.

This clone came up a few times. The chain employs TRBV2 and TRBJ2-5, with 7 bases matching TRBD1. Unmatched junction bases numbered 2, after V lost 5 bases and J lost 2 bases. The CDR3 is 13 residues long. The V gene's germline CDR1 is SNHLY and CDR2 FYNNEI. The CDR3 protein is CASSSTGQETQYF. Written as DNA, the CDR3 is TGTGCCAGCAGTTCGACAGGGCAAGAGACCCAGTACTTC.

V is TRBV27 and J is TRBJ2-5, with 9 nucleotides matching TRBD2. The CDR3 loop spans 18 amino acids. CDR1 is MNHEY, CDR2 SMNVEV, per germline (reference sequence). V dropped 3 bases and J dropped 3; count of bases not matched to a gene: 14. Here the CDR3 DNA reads TGTGCCAGCAGTTTCTCGCGGGGGGGCCGGTGGGGCAAAGAGACCCAGTACTTC. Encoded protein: CASSFSRGGRWGKETQYF.

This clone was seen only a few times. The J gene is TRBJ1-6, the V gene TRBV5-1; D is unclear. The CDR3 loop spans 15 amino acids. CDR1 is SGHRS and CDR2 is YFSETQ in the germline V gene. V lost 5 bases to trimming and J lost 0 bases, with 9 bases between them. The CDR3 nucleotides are TGCGCCAGCAGAATCGAGAGCTCCTATAATTCACCCCTCCACTTT. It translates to CASRIESSYNSPLHF.

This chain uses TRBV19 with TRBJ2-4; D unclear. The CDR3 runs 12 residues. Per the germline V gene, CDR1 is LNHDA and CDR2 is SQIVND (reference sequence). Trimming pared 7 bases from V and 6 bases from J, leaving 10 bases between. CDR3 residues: CASTSGGNIQYF. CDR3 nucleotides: TGTGCCAGTACCTCGGGTGGAAACATTCAGTACTTC.

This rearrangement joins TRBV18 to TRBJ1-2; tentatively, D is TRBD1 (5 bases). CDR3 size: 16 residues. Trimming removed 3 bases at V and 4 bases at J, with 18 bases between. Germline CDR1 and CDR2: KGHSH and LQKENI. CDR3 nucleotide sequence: TGTGCCAGCTCACCCAACGCCGGAGGGGTGGGCTATGGCTACACCTTC. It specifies CASSPNAGGVGYGYTF.

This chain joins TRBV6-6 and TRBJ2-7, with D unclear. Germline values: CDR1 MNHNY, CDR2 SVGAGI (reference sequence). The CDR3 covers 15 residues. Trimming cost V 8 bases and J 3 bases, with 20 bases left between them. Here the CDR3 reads CASGESWGSGYEQYF. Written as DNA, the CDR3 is TGTGCCAGCGGCGAATCGTGGGGTTCGGGCTACGAGCAGTACTTC.

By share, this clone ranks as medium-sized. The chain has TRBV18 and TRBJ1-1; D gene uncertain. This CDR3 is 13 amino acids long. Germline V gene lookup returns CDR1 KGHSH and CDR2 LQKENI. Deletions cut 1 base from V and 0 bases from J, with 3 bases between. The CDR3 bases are TGTGCCAGCTCACCACGAGTGAACACTGAAGCTTTCTTT. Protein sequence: CASSPRVNTEAFF.

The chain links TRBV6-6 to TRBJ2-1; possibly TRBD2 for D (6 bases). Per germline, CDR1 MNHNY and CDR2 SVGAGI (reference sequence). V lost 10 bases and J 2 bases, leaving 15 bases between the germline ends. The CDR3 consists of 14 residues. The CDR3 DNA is TGTGCCACCAGGGACTTTCGTACCTACAATGAGCAGTTCTTC. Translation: CATRDFRTYNEQFF.

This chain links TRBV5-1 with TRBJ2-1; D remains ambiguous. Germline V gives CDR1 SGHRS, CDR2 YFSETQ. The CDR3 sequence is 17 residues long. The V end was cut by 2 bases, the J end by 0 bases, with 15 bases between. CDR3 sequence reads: CASSFARTGRSYNEQFF. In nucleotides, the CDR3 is TGCGCCAGCAGCTTCGCCCGGACGGGCCGCTCCTACAATGAGCAGTTCTTC.

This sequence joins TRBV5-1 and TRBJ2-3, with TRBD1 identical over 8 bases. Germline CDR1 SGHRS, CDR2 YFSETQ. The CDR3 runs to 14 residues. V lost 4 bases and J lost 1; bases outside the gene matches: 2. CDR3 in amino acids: CASSEGQGTDTQYF. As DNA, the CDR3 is TGCGCCAGCAGCGAGGGACAGGGCACAGATACGCAGTATTTT.

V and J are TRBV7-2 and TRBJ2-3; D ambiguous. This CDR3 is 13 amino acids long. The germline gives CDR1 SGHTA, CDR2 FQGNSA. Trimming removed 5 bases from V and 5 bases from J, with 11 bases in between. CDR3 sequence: CASSPANRDTQYF. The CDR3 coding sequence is TGTGCCAGCAGCCCGGCGAATAGAGATACGCAGTATTTT.

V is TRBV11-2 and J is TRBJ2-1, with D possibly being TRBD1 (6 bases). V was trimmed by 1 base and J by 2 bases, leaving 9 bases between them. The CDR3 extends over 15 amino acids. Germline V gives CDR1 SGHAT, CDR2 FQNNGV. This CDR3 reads CASSLAPGAYNEQFF. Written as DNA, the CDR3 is TGTGCCAGCAGCTTAGCCCCAGGGGCCTACAATGAGCAGTTCTTC.

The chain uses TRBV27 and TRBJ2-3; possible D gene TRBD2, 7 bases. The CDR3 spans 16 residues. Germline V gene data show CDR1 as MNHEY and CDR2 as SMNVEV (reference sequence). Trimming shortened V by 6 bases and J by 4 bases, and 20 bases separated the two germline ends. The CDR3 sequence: CASSPTRGGGSDTQYF. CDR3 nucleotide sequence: TGTGCCAGCAGCCCTACCCGAGGGGGGGGATCAGATACGCAGTATTTT.

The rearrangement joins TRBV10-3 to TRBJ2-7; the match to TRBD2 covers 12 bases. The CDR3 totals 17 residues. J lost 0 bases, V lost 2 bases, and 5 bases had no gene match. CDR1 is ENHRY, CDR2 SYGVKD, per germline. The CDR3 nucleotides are TGTGCCATCAGTGAGGGACTAGCGGGAAGGAGCTCCTACGAGCAGTACTTC. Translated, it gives CAISEGLAGRSSYEQYF.

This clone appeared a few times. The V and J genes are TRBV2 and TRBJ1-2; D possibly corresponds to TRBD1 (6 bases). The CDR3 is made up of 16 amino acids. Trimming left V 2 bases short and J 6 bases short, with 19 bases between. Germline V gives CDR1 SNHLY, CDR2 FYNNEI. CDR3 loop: CASSESQYGGLDGYTF. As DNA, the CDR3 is TGTGCCAGCAGTGAATCGCAATATGGGGGGCTGGATGGCTACACCTTC.

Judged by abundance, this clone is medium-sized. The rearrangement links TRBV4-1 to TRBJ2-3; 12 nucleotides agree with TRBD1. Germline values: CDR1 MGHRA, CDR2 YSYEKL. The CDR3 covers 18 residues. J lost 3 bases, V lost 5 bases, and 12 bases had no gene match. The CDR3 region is CASSSGTGGGGLTDTQYF. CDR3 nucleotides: TGCGCCAGCAGCTCCGGGACAGGGGGCGGAGGGTTAACAGATACGCAGTATTTT.

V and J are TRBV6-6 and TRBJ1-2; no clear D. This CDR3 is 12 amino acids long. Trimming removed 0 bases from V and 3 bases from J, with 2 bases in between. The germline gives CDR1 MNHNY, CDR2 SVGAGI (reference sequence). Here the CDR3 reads CASSYSDYGYTF. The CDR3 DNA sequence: TGTGCCAGCAGTTACTCAGACTATGGCTACACCTTC.

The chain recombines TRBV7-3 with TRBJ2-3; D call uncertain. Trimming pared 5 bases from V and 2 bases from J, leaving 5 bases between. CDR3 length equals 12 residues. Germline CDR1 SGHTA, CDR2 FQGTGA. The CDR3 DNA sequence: TGTGCCAGCAGCGAAAACACAGATACGCAGTATTTT. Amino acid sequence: CASSENTDTQYF.

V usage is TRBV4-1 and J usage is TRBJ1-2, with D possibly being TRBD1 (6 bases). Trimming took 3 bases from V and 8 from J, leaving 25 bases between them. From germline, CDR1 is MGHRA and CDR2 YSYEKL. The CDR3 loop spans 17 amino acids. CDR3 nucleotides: TGCGCCAGCAGCCACCATCTTCCCGGGGGCGCGGGAAAGGGCTACACCTTC. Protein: CASSHHLPGGAGKGYTF.

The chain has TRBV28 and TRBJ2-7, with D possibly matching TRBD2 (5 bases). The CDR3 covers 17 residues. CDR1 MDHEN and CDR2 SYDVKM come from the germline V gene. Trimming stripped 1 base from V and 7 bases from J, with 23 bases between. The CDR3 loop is CASSLYSAGVQSGEQYF. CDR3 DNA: TGTGCCAGCAGTTTATATTCGGCGGGCGTTCAATCGGGGGAGCAGTACTTC.

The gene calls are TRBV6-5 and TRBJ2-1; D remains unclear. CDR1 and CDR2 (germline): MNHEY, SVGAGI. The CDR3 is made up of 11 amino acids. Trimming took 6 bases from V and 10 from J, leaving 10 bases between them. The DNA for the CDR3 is TGTGCCAGCAGGACATCGTCCGAGCAGTTCTTC. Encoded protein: CASRTSSEQFF.

The CDR3 loop reads CASSLGPGLATYEQYF. CDR3 nucleotides: TGTGCCAGCAGCTTGGGGCCGGGACTAGCAACCTACGAGCAGTACTTC. The rearrangement links TRBV5-4 to TRBJ2-7, with 9 nucleotides matching TRBD2. Per germline, CDR1 SGHNT and CDR2 YYREEE (reference sequence). The CDR3 sequence is 16 residues long. V trimming: 0 bases; J trimming: 2 bases; junction bases outside the gene matches: 6.